The T cell receptor beta chain described here comes from a study of T cell responses to AZD1222 COVID-19 vaccine. TCRdb's table, derived via immunoSEQ multiplex PCR, lists solely in-frame clones and lacks some. The data contain around 180,000 clones, roughly 92% of them singletons. The CDR3 is made up of 15 amino acids. V was clipped by 1 base and J by 2 bases, with 10 bases between them. Germline CDR1 and CDR2: KGHSH and LQKENI. This clone was seen a single time. Antigen unknown. Study outcomes and limitations: Dominant CD4 TCR responses targeted spike regions 160-218 and 743-854. The sample set comprised mostly white British donors with more females, and clonal diversity was possibly underestimated. Sampling captured repertoires only after the peak T cell response. Of spike-specific TCRs, nearly half reportedly target regions left unmutated in variants.

This chain joins TRBV18 and TRBJ2-3; D is perhaps TRBD1 or TRBD2 (5 bases each). Sequencing was performed on peripheral blood, taken 28 days after the second AZD1222 dose. This TCR was sampled from an adult who received the AZD1222 COVID-19 vaccine. CDR3 coding DNA: TGTGCCAGCTCACCACGGGGACCCGACACAGATACGCAGTATTTT. Protein: CASSPRGPDTDTQYF.